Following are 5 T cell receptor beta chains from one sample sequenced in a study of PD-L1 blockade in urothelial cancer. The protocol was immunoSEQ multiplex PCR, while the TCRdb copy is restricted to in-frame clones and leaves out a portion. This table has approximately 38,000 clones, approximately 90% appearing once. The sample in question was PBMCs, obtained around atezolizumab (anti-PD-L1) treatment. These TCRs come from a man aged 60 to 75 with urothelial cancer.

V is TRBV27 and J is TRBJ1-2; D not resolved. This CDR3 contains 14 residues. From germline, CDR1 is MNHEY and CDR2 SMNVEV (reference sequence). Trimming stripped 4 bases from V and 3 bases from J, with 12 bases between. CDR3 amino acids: CASSSGMSDYGYTF. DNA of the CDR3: TGTGCCAGCAGTTCCGGGATGAGCGACTATGGCTACACCTTC.

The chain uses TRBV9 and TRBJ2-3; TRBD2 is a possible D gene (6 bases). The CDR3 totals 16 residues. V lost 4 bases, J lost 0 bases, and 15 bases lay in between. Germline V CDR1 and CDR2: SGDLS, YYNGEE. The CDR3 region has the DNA TGTGCCAGCAGCCCACCATGGGGGACTAGCACAGATACGCAGTATTTT. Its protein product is CASSPPWGTSTDTQYF.

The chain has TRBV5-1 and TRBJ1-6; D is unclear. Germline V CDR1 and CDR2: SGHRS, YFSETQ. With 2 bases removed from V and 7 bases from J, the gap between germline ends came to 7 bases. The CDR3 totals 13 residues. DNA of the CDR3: TGCGCCAGCAGCTTCTACGGGAATTCACCCCTCCACTTT. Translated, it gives CASSFYGNSPLHF.

The CDR3 loop is CASNGLAGGTPTDTQYF. In DNA, the CDR3 is TGTGCCAGTAATGGACTAGCGGGAGGCACCCCCACAGATACGCAGTATTTT. This chain links TRBV19 with TRBJ2-3, with TRBD2 matching 14 bases. This CDR3 is 17 amino acids long. The junction had 8 bases not matched to a gene; V was cut back by 7 bases and J by 2 bases. Germline CDR1 and CDR2: LNHDA and SQIVND (reference sequence).

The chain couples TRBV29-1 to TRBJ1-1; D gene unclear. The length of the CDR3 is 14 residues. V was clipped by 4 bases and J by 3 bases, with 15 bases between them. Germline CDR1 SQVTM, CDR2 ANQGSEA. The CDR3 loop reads CSVARPGGHTEAFF. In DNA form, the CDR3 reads TGCAGCGTTGCCCGGCCAGGAGGTCACACTGAAGCTTTCTTT.